A single sample gave rise to the 27 T cell receptor beta chains below, sequenced in a study of neurological immune-mediated disorders. TCRdb fed the 5' RACE reads into MiXCR, producing one record per CDR3 protein. This repertoire shows roughly 100,000 distinct CDR3 sequences, less than 14% found once; its top ten account for 3.1%. This sample's time point: longitudinal time-point 3. Sequencing input: PBMCs. Receptors originate from a female donor with HTLV-1-associated myelopathy (HAM/TSP).

This clonotype was counted at least ten times. The chain employs TRBV5-1 and TRBJ1-1; D not certain. Trimming removed 0 bases from V and 4 bases from J, with 10 bases in between. Germline loops: CDR1 SGHRS, CDR2 YFSETQ. The CDR3 runs 14 residues. This chain's CDR3 is CASSLGREFTEAFF. In DNA, the CDR3 is TGCGCCAGCAGCTTGGGGAGGGAGTTCACTGAAGCTTTCTTT.

In its sample, this clonotype was seen many times. The chain uses TRBV6-1 and TRBJ2-3; a weak D match, TRBD2 (7 bases). The V gene's germline CDR1 is MNHNS and CDR2 SASEGT. The CDR3 consists of 15 residues. V was pared by 0 bases and J by 4 bases, with 11 bases between. The CDR3 DNA follows: TGTGCCAGCAGTGAAGCGGGGGGGCCAGCAGATACGCAGTATTTT. Encoded protein: CASSEAGGPADTQYF.

This clonotype has a single count. Since a much larger clone is just one base distant, this may be a read error. The rearrangement joins TRBV10-2 to TRBJ2-2; D call uncertain. Germline CDR1 and CDR2: WSHSY and SAAADI. The CDR3 sequence is 15 residues long. The ends were cut back, 3 bases at V and 6 bases at J, with 14 bases in the middle. The CDR3 sequence: CASSDWVEGPGELFF. The CDR3 nucleotides read TGCGCCAGCAGTGATTGGGTAGAAGGGCCCGGGGAGCTGTTTTTT.

This clonotype was observed at least ten times. The chain links TRBV5-1 to TRBJ2-6, with 7 positions matching TRBD1. Germline V gene data show CDR1 as SGHRS and CDR2 as YFSETQ. V shed 4 bases, J shed 0 bases, and the junction held 13 bases outside the gene matches. The CDR3 has 19 residues. The CDR3 DNA reads as TGCGCCAGCAGCCCCACGGCCGGGACAGAACTCTCTGGGGCCAACGTCCTGACTTTC. Amino acids: CASSPTAGTELSGANVLTF.

This clonotype has at least ten counts. The chain couples TRBV9 to TRBJ1-4; weak D call: TRBD1 (6 bases). CDR3 size: 14 residues. Germline assignment: CDR1 SGDLS and CDR2 YYNGEE. The germline V and J ends were trimmed by 0 bases and 6 bases, with 9 bases remaining between them. The CDR3 sequence is CASSVAAGDEKLFF. CDR3 coding DNA: TGTGCCAGCAGCGTAGCGGCAGGGGATGAAAAACTGTTTTTT. Filled out from reference TRBV9 and TRBJ1-4, the complete variable domain reads DSGVTQTPKHLITATGQRVTLRCSPRSGDLSVYWYQQSLDQGLQFLIQYYNGEERAKGNILERFSAQQFPDLHSELNLSSLELGDSALYFCASSVAAGDEKLFFGSGTQLSVL.

The chain recombines TRBV20-1 with TRBJ2-1, with D possibly TRBD1 on 7 matching bases. The ends were cut back, 0 bases at V and 8 bases at J, with 17 bases in the middle. The CDR3 extends over 15 amino acids. Per the germline V gene, CDR1 is DFQATT and CDR2 is SNEGSKA (reference sequence). CDR3 sequence: CSARDALGGGHEQFF. In nucleotides, the CDR3 is TGCAGTGCTAGAGATGCCCTCGGAGGGGGCCATGAGCAGTTCTTC.

This clonotype was picked up many times. The chain has TRBV5-1 and TRBJ1-2; unclear D gene. The length of the CDR3 is 11 residues. Germline CDR1 is SGHRS and CDR2 is YFSETQ. V was trimmed by 0 bases and J by 7 bases, leaving 4 bases between them. In nucleotides, the CDR3 is TGCGCCAGCAGCTTGGACTCTGGCTACACCTTC. Translation gives CASSLDSGYTF.

This clonotype was seen repeatedly, ten times or more. V is TRBV12-3 or TRBV12-4 and J is TRBJ2-7; D is unclear. The CDR3 length is 14 residues. V lost 3 bases and J 2 bases, leaving 11 bases between the germline ends. CDR3 in amino acids: CASSFQVLTYEQYF. Written as DNA, the CDR3 is TGTGCCAGCAGTTTTCAGGTCCTTACCTACGAGCAGTACTTC.

Only a few counts were recorded for this clonotype. The chain carries TRBV11-2 and TRBJ2-2, with TRBD1 matching 8 bases. Germline lookup yields CDR1 SGHAT and CDR2 FQNNGV. With 4 bases clipped from V and 6 bases from J, the junction kept 1 base outside the gene matches. The length of the CDR3 is 13 residues. CDR3 in amino acids: CASSSTGAGELFF. The CDR3 nucleotides read TGTGCCAGCAGCTCGACAGGGGCCGGGGAGCTGTTTTTT.

This clonotype has a count of ten or more. The rearrangement uses TRBV5-1 and TRBJ2-2; unclear D gene. Per germline, CDR1 SGHRS and CDR2 YFSETQ. The CDR3 sequence is 14 residues long. Deletions cut 4 bases from V and 4 bases from J, with 11 bases between. The CDR3 loop is CASSDQQITGELFF. The CDR3 region has the DNA TGCGCCAGCAGCGATCAACAGATCACCGGGGAGCTGTTTTTT. The whole variable domain, filled in from reference TRBV5-1 and TRBJ2-2, reads KAGVTQTPRYLIKTRGQQVTLSCSPISGHRSVSWYQQTPGQGLQFLFEYFSETQRNKGNFPGRFSGRQFSNSRSEMNVSTLELGDSALYLCASSDQQITGELFFGEGSRLTVL.

This clonotype was seen repeatedly, ten times or more. The rearrangement uses TRBV3-1 and TRBJ2-7; D ambiguous. The CDR3 runs 14 residues. Germline V lookup: CDR1 LGHDT, CDR2 YNNKEL (reference sequence). The ends were cut back, 2 bases at V and 2 bases at J, with 10 bases in the middle. The CDR3 reads CASSQRTPPYEQYF. CDR3 in DNA: TGTGCCAGCAGCCAAAGAACGCCCCCCTACGAGCAGTACTTC.

The chain uses TRBV4-3 and TRBJ2-1, with 13 bases that match TRBD2. CDR3 length: 17 amino acids. Germline lookup yields CDR1 LGHNA and CDR2 YSLEER. Unmatched junction bases numbered 3, after V lost 0 bases and J lost 4 bases. The CDR3 loop reads CASSQDRTSGSYNEQFF. DNA of the CDR3: TGCGCCAGCAGCCAAGATAGGACTAGCGGGAGTTACAATGAGCAGTTCTTC.

The sample holds many counts of this clonotype. The genes are TRBV20-1 and TRBJ2-7; no firm D call. CDR1 is DFQATT and CDR2 is SNEGSKA in the germline V gene (reference sequence). The V end was cut by 0 bases, the J end by 1 base, with 7 bases between. This CDR3 has 13 residues. The CDR3: CSARDSGSYEQYF. The CDR3 DNA reads as TGCAGTGCTAGAGATTCGGGTTCCTACGAGCAGTACTTC.

This clonotype was detected a few times. The chain is built from TRBV7-9 and TRBJ2-7; weak D call: TRBD2 (5 bases). The V gene's germline CDR1 is SEHNR and CDR2 FQNEAQ (reference sequence). CDR3 length equals 13 residues. V lost 6 bases, J lost 2 bases, and 11 bases lay in between. For the CDR3, the DNA is TGTGCCAGCAGTAGCGCGCTCCCCTACGAGCAGTACTTC. Its translation: CASSSALPYEQYF.

The table lists this clonotype with many counts. The chain is built from TRBV5-6 and TRBJ2-6; maybe TRBD2 (5 bases). From germline, CDR1 is SGHDT and CDR2 YYEEEE. The CDR3 spans 15 residues. V lost 4 bases and J 4 bases, leaving 12 bases between the germline ends. Here the CDR3 DNA reads TGTGCCAGCAGCGGAGGTCTACACGGGGCCAACGTCCTGACTTTC. Translating gives CASSGGLHGANVLTF. The entire variable domain, with the rest obtained from reference TRBV5-6 and TRBJ2-6, is as follows: DAGVTQSPTHLIKTRGQQVTLRCSPKSGHDTVSWYQQALGQGPQFIFQYYEEEERQRGNFPDRFSGHQFPNYSSELNVNALLLGDSALYLCASSGGLHGANVLTFGAGSRLTVL.

The rearrangement joins TRBV5-1 to TRBJ1-1, with no clear D. Germline CDR1 and CDR2: SGHRS and YFSETQ. V dropped 1 base and J dropped 1 base, with 8 bases sitting between them. The CDR3 consists of 14 residues. CDR3 coding DNA: TGCGCCAGCAGCTTGTCCCTGGGGAACACTGAAGCTTTCTTT. This codes for CASSLSLGNTEAFF.

This clonotype was recorded at least ten times. The V gene is TRBV11-2, the J gene TRBJ2-6; D is possibly TRBD1 (6 bases). Germline CDR1 SGHAT, CDR2 FQNNGV. This CDR3 spans 12 amino acids. V lost 10 bases to trimming and J lost 8 bases, with 12 bases between them. The CDR3: CAISQGPNVLTF. CDR3 sequence (DNA): TGTGCCATCTCACAGGGTCCCAACGTCCTGACTTTC.

In the case of this clonotype: A much larger clonotype is one base distant, so this may be a read error. The J gene is TRBJ2-7, the V gene TRBV12-3 or TRBV12-4; D uncertain. Between the trimmed V and J ends, which lost 8 bases and 3 bases, there was a span of 14 bases. The CDR3 contains 13 residues. CDR3 amino acids: CASCYSRIYEQYF. CDR3 nucleotides: TGTGCCAGCTGCTATTCGCGGATCTACGAGCAGTACTTC.

This clonotype came up many times. V is TRBV5-1 and J is TRBJ2-1, with 8 bases matching TRBD2. The V gene's germline CDR1 is SGHRS and CDR2 YFSETQ. This CDR3 has 16 residues. The V segment lost 0 bases and the J segment 2 bases; nucleotides outside the gene matches: 4. CDR3: CASSLGRGAAYNEQFF. The CDR3 DNA reads as TGCGCCAGCAGCTTGGGGCGGGGGGCAGCCTACAATGAGCAGTTCTTC.

This clonotype was seen many times. For the CDR3, the DNA is TGTGCCAGCTCCCTAAACCCGGGACAGAATTCACCCCTCCACTTT. Amino acid sequence: CASSLNPGQNSPLHF. The chain employs TRBV18 and TRBJ1-6; 7 bases are shared with TRBD1. This CDR3 has 15 residues. The germline gives CDR1 KGHSH, CDR2 LQKENI. V gave up 6 bases and J gave up 7 bases; unmatched junction bases: 9.

This clonotype has a count of ten or more. V usage is TRBV6-5 and J usage is TRBJ2-5, with 13 positions matching TRBD2. The germline V gene encodes CDR1 MNHEY and CDR2 SVGAGI. V lost 6 bases and J lost 2; bases outside the gene matches: 6. CDR3 size: 16 residues. Here the CDR3 DNA reads TGTGCCAGCAGAACAACGGGACTAGCGGGGCAAGAGACCCAGTACTTC. Its translation: CASRTTGLAGQETQYF.

This clonotype was counted at least ten times. The chain employs TRBV14 and TRBJ2-3, with D possibly called TRBD1 or TRBD2 (5 bases each). Trimming removed 7 bases from V and 2 bases from J, with 10 bases in between. CDR3 length: 13 residues. CDR1 SGHDN and CDR2 FVKESK come from the germline V gene. The CDR3 sequence is CASKEGSTDTQYF. CDR3 DNA: TGTGCCAGCAAAGAGGGGTCCACAGATACGCAGTATTTT.

This clonotype was seen more than once but under ten times. The chain carries TRBV12-3 or TRBV12-4 and TRBJ2-2; D is possibly TRBD1 or TRBD2 (5 bases each). V was trimmed by 6 bases and J by 4 bases, leaving 12 bases between them. The CDR3 runs 14 residues. The CDR3 nucleotides read TGTGCCAGCAGATCCGGGACCTTCACCGGGGAGCTGTTTTTT. Translated: CASRSGTFTGELFF.

This clonotype was counted many times. The rearrangement uses TRBV6-1 and TRBJ2-7; no definite D call. This CDR3 comprises 14 residues. Between the trimmed V and J ends, which lost 0 bases and 1 base, there was a span of 7 bases. Germline V lookup: CDR1 MNHNS, CDR2 SASEGT. The CDR3 DNA reads as TGTGCCAGCAGTGAAGCTGGCATTTCCTACGAGCAGTACTTC. Translation gives CASSEAGISYEQYF.

This clonotype was observed at least ten times. The chain couples TRBV12-3 or TRBV12-4 to TRBJ1-2, with 7 bases that match TRBD1. The CDR3 extends over 15 amino acids. With 1 base clipped from V and 3 bases from J, the junction kept 5 bases outside the gene matches. CDR3 sequence reads: CASSLGDSSYYGYTF. The CDR3 DNA is TGTGCCAGCAGTTTAGGGGACAGCTCATACTATGGCTACACCTTC.

Many counts were recorded for this clonotype. CDR3 residues: CASTPSGSRTGELFF. The CDR3, as DNA: TGTGCCAGCACCCCCTCTGGGTCTCGCACCGGGGAGCTGTTTTTT. This chain uses TRBV12-3 or TRBV12-4 with TRBJ2-2; D is uncertain. CDR3 size: 15 residues. V shed 7 bases and J shed 4 bases, with 16 bases lying between them.

This clonotype was picked up many times. The V and J genes are TRBV4-3 and TRBJ2-1; D is ambiguous. Trimming took off 0 bases at V and 4 bases at J, with 10 bases between the two ends. The CDR3 extends over 15 amino acids. The germline V gene encodes CDR1 LGHNA and CDR2 YSLEER. CDR3 DNA: TGCGCCAGCAGCCAAGATGGGAATAGATACAATGAGCAGTTCTTC. The encoded protein is CASSQDGNRYNEQFF.